One sample yielded the 7 T cell receptor beta chains listed below, sequenced in a study of T cells after yellow fever vaccination. TCRdb used MiXCR to reprocess the 5' RACE reads, holding one entry per CDR3 protein. The sample lists roughly 79,000 distinct CDR3 sequences; about 7.7% were seen once. The sequences come from CD8+ T cells sorted from PBMCs, collected around 10 days after the first yellow fever vaccination. These receptors were obtained from a man between 18 and 35 years old who received the YFV17D yellow fever vaccine.

The chain joins TRBV11-1 to TRBJ2-2; 7 nucleotides match TRBD2. Looked up from germline, CDR1 is SGHAT and CDR2 is FQDESV (reference sequence). V was clipped by 6 bases and J by 3 bases; unmatched bases: 16. The CDR3 spans 18 residues. CDR3 residues: CASSPPGGRAGYTGELFF. The CDR3 nucleotides are TGTGCCAGCAGTCCCCCGGGGGGACGTGCGGGATACACCGGGGAGCTGTTTTTT.

The sample holds many counts of this clonotype. The rearrangement joins TRBV7-2 to TRBJ2-3, with 11 bases that match TRBD2. The CDR3 consists of 16 residues. With 5 bases clipped from V and 0 bases from J, the junction kept 4 bases outside the gene matches. Looked up from germline, CDR1 is SGHTA and CDR2 is FQGNSA. CDR3 protein: CASSPIAGGSTDTQYF. As DNA, the CDR3 is TGTGCCAGCAGCCCAATAGCGGGGGGGAGCACAGATACGCAGTATTTT.

There are a few counts of this clonotype. This rearrangement joins TRBV7-6 to TRBJ2-1; either TRBD1 or TRBD2 may fit D (5 bases each). V lost 3 bases to trimming and J lost 5 bases, with 20 bases between them. The CDR3 consists of 17 residues. Germline V gene data show CDR1 as SGHVS and CDR2 as FNYEAQ. The CDR3 nucleotides are TGTGCCAGCAGCTTGAGGATCCGGGACGGATTAAACAATGAGCAGTTCTTC. Protein product: CASSLRIRDGLNNEQFF.

A note on this clonotype: An end of the junction differs from the germline gene, which may be a read error. The genes are TRBV5-1 and TRBJ2-1; D is ambiguous. This CDR3 is built from 12 residues. The germline V gene encodes CDR1 SGHRS and CDR2 YFSETQ. CDR3 loop: CASSLPYYEQFF. In DNA form, the CDR3 reads TGCGCCAGCAGCTTGCCCTACTATGAGCAGTTCTTC.

This clonotype has ten or more counts. This chain uses TRBV20-1 with TRBJ2-7; 8 positions match TRBD1. Germline assignment: CDR1 DFQATT and CDR2 SNEGSKA (reference sequence). Trimming cost V 2 bases and J 3 bases; bases outside gene matches: 6. This CDR3 is built from 14 residues. CDR3 nucleotide sequence: TGCAGTGCTAGACCACCGGACAGGGACTACGAGCAGTACGTC. Protein sequence: CSARPPDRDYEQYV.

This clonotype came up a few times. The chain has TRBV27 and TRBJ1-2; D is possibly TRBD1 (5 bases). CDR1 is MNHEY and CDR2 is SMNVEV in the germline V gene (reference sequence). CDR3 size: 15 residues. Deletions cut 4 bases from V and 6 bases from J, with 18 bases between. The CDR3 spells CASSSNLRGFDGYTF. As DNA, the CDR3 is TGTGCCAGCAGTTCTAACCTGAGGGGATTTGATGGCTACACCTTC.

This clonotype was found many times. V gene TRBV12-3 or TRBV12-4 combines with J gene TRBJ1-1; no reliable D call. The CDR3 contains 12 residues. Trimming cost V 3 bases and J 4 bases, with 6 bases left between them. The CDR3 coding sequence is TGTGCCAGCAGTTTCGACCTCACTGAAGCTTTCTTT. The encoded protein is CASSFDLTEAFF.